The rows below give T cell receptor beta chains drawn from one sample of a study of blood T cell repertoires in COVID-19. The table came from immunoSEQ multiplex PCR; TCRdb's copy has only in-frame clones and leaves some out. The sample has tens of thousands of clones, 90% seen once. The sample taken for sequencing was peripheral blood. The receptors come from a human donor with active COVID-19. The donor label of this sample is uncertain. The CDR3 runs from the conserved cysteine through the conserved F or W. The order of the fields is V gene, clone size, D gene, J gene, CDR3 DNA, CDR3 protein. A D gene is named only where the DNA matches it firmly. Clone size is given for some rows only: seen once, a few or many times, or a class if the clone is expanded.

TRBV3-1/TRBV3-2	.	.	TRBJ1-5	TGTGCCAGCAGCCAAGATTCAGGGGGCAATCAGCCCCAGCATTTT	CASSQDSGGNQPQHF
TRBV3-1/TRBV3-2	.	.	TRBJ2-7	TGTGCCAGCAGCCCTACTAGGATCTCCTACGAGCAGTACTTC	CASSPTRISYEQYF
TRBV7-2	.	.	TRBJ2-3	TGTGCCAGCAGCTTGTGGACTAGCACAGATACGCAGTATTTT	CASSLWTSTDTQYF
TRBV2	once	TRBD2	TRBJ2-5	TGTGCCAGCAGTGAGGCGCTAGCGGGCGCCCCAGAGACCCAGTACTTC	CASSEALAGAPETQYF
TRBV18	.	.	TRBJ2-7	TGTGCCAGCTCACCGCAGGGAAATCCATACGAGCAGTACTTC	CASSPQGNPYEQYF
TRBV14	.	.	TRBJ1-1	TGTGCCAGCAGCCGACCGGGGGAGGGGTTGAACACTGAAGCTTTCTTT	CASSRPGEGLNTEAFF
TRBV13	.	.	TRBJ2-7	TGTGCCAGCAGCCGAGGGGGACAATGGAACGAGCAGTACTTC	CASSRGGQWNEQYF
TRBV7-2	.	TRBD2	TRBJ2-2	TGTGCCAGCAGCCTGACTAGCGGGGTAGCCGGGGAGCTGTTTTTT	CASSLTSGVAGELFF
TRBV15	once	TRBD1	TRBJ1-5	TGTGCCACCAGCAACATTCCAGGGGGCGGTCAGCCCCAGCATTTT	CATSNIPGGGQPQHF
TRBV28	once	TRBD2	TRBJ2-7	TGTGCCAGCAGTTTGGCGGGAGGCCCCCCCTACGAGCAGTACTTC	CASSLAGGPPYEQYF
TRBV28	.	.	TRBJ1-2	TGTGCCAGCAGGTTACAGGAGTCGGGGGTCTATGGCTACACCTTC	CASRLQESGVYGYTF
TRBV5-6	.	TRBD2	TRBJ2-1	TGTGCCAGCAGCTTGCGTGGTCCTAGCGGACCCTCCTACAATGAGCAGTTCTTC	CASSLRGPSGPSYNEQFF
TRBV28	.	.	TRBJ2-7	TGTGCCAGCAGTGTTACAGGTCTTTCCTACGAGCAGTACTTC	CASSVTGLSYEQYF
TRBV7-2	.	TRBD2	TRBJ2-7	TGTGCCAGCAGCGAAGGCTCTGGACTAGCGGGGCCCTACGAGCAGTACTTC	CASSEGSGLAGPYEQYF
TRBV9	.	.	TRBJ1-6	TGTGCCAGCAGCGTAGGCGGCTCCTATAATTCACCCCTCCACTTT	CASSVGGSYNSPLHF
TRBV6-5	.	.	TRBJ2-7	TGTGCCAGCGGGGGCGGTAGGACCTACGAGCAGTACTTC	CASGGGRTYEQYF
TRBV9	.	TRBD2	TRBJ2-3	TGTGCCAGCAGCCCCCGACTAGCGGGGGGGGGTGAAGATACGCAGTATTTT	CASSPRLAGGGEDTQYF
TRBV7-9	many	.	TRBJ1-5	TGTGCCAGCAGCTCCCATGACCTCGACGGCGGGGGATCGCCCCAGCATTTT	CASSSHDLDGGGSPQHF
TRBV5-6	few	.	TRBJ2-7	TGTGCCAGCAGCGGACCTCGGGACACTGACTCCTACGAGCAGTACTTC	CASSGPRDTDSYEQYF
TRBV3-1/TRBV3-2	.	.	TRBJ2-3	TGTGCCAGCAGCCAAGACGCCAGGGGTGGCACAGATACGCAGTATTTT	CASSQDARGGTDTQYF
TRBV6-2/TRBV6-3	.	TRBD2	TRBJ2-3	TGTGCCAGCAGTTACGCTAGCGGGGGGTCCGATACGCAGTATTTT	CASSYASGGSDTQYF
TRBV28	.	TRBD1	TRBJ1-2	TGTGCCAGCAGTTTAACAGGGGGGGATTCTGGCTACACCTTC	CASSLTGGDSGYTF
TRBV6-2/TRBV6-3	.	.	TRBJ2-2	TGTGCCAGCAGTTATCCCCTTTCGGGGAAGACCGGGGAGCTGTTTTTT	CASSYPLSGKTGELFF
TRBV5-1	.	TRBD1	TRBJ1-1	TGCGCCAGCAGCTTGGGACAGGGAATAAGCACTGAAGCTTTCTTT	CASSLGQGISTEAFF
TRBV5-1	.	.	TRBJ1-1	TGCGCCAGCAGCCTGGGACACCCGAACACTGAAGCTTTCTTT	CASSLGHPNTEAFF
TRBV28	.	.	TRBJ2-7	TGTGCCAGCAGCCTAGACGGGACTGGCTCCTACGAGCAGTACTTC	CASSLDGTGSYEQYF
TRBV6-6	few	.	TRBJ1-3	TGTGCCAGCAGCATGAGGGGGGGGGCCTCTGGAAACACCATATATTTT	CASSMRGGASGNTIYF
TRBV5-4	.	TRBD1	TRBJ2-1	TGTGCCAGCAGGCCCGGGACAGGGGGAAGCTCGGGAAATGAGCAGTTCTTC	CASRPGTGGSSGNEQFF
TRBV3-1/TRBV3-2	.	TRBD2	TRBJ2-1	TGTGCCAGCAGCCAAGTCCCTTTAGCGGGGGGGCGCCACAATGAGCAGTTCTTC	CASSQVPLAGGRHNEQFF
TRBV4-2	.	TRBD1	TRBJ2-5	TGTGCCAGCAGCCAAGGGACAGGGGGCCAAGAGACCCAGTACTTC	CASSQGTGGQETQYF
TRBV6-6	.	TRBD1	TRBJ2-3	TGTGCCAGCAGCCAACAGGGGGTTGGCACAGATACGCAGTATTTT	CASSQQGVGTDTQYF
TRBV29-1	.	.	TRBJ2-7	TGCAGCGTTGAAGAAGCGCTTTCCTACGAGCAGTACTTC	CSVEEALSYEQYF
TRBV21-1	.	.	TRBJ2-7	TGTGCCAGATATTCGGGCGAGCAGTACTTC	CARYSGEQYF
TRBV4-3	.	.	TRBJ2-1	TGCGCCAGCAGCCAAGATGTACGGGCCTACAATGAGCAGTTCTTC	CASSQDVRAYNEQFF
TRBV28	few	TRBD2	TRBJ2-7	TGTGCCAGCAGTCAGACTAGCGGGAGGGCCGGGTACGAGCAGTACTTC	CASSQTSGRAGYEQYF
TRBV18	.	.	TRBJ1-6	TGTGCCAGCTCACCACCTTCCGGGGGAGGATCACCCCTCCACTTT	CASSPPSGGGSPLHF
TRBV12-3/TRBV12-4	.	.	TRBJ2-5	TGTGCCAGCACCCCCGGTAGCGAGACCCAGTACTTC	CASTPGSETQYF
TRBV6-1	.	.	TRBJ1-5	TGTGCCAGCAGTGACGGGGGGGGCAATCAGCCCCAGCATTTT	CASSDGGGNQPQHF
TRBV13	.	.	TRBJ2-5	TGTGCCAGCAGCTCACCAACGCAGGGTCAAGAGACCCAGTACTTC	CASSSPTQGQETQYF
TRBV6-5	.	TRBD1	TRBJ2-7	TGTGCCAGCCACACCCTGGACAGGGGTAACTACGAGCAGTACTTC	CASHTLDRGNYEQYF
TRBV9	few	TRBD1	TRBJ1-6	TGTGCCAGCATGCAGGGGGACTCCTATAATTCACCCCTCCACTTT	CASMQGDSYNSPLHF
TRBV5-1	.	TRBD2	TRBJ2-7	TGCGCCAGCAGCCACGGGACTAGCGGGAGCGACGAGCAGTACTTC	CASSHGTSGSDEQYF
TRBV5-1	once	.	TRBJ1-2	TGCGCCAGCAGCCCTGGACAGACTTACTTGATTTATGGCTACACCTTC	CASSPGQTYLIYGYTF
TRBV7-4	.	.	TRBJ1-3	TGTGCCAGCAGCTCCTTGGGACCGTACAGGGTCGCATTATATGGAAACACCATATATTTT	CASSSLGPYRVALYGNTIYF
TRBV30	.	.	TRBJ1-4	TGTGCGATCAGTCCGGGGGACTTTAATGAAAAACTGTTTTTT	CAISPGDFNEKLFF
TRBV4-2	.	.	TRBJ2-7	TGTGCCAGCAGCCAAGATCTGGGAGGAGAGCAGTACTTC	CASSQDLGGEQYF
TRBV7-2	.	.	TRBJ1-5	TGTGCCAGCAGCTTCTTCAGGAATCAGCCCCAGCATTTT	CASSFFRNQPQHF
TRBV30	.	.	TRBJ2-5	TGTGCCTGGAGTGCGGGACTCTCTGAGGCCCAGTACTTC	CAWSAGLSEAQYF
TRBV28	.	.	TRBJ2-7	TGTGCCAGCAGTGTAGTGACGGCAGGGCCCCCCTACGAGCAGTACTTC	CASSVVTAGPPYEQYF
TRBV3-1/TRBV3-2	once	.	TRBJ2-5	TGTGCCAGCAGCCTCTCGCAGAGGGAGAAAGAGACCCAGTACTTC	CASSLSQREKETQYF
TRBV5-1	.	TRBD2	TRBJ2-5	TGCGCCAGCAGCCCTAACGGGGGGCAAGAGACCCAGTACTTC	CASSPNGGQETQYF
TRBV7-9	.	.	TRBJ1-1	TGTGCCAGCACCCATTCGGCGGGCCAGAACACTGAAGCTTTCTTT	CASTHSAGQNTEAFF
TRBV5-4	.	TRBD2	TRBJ2-5	TGTGCCAGCAGCTGGAGGATCAGCGGGACCCCAGGCCGAGAGACCCAGTACTTC	CASSWRISGTPGRETQYF
TRBV6-6	.	.	TRBJ2-7	TGTGCCAGCAGTGGTCAGGGGTCCTACGAGCAGTACTTC	CASSGQGSYEQYF
TRBV19	.	.	TRBJ1-5	TGTGCCAGTAGTATGGGTACTCAGGATGGTTGGCAGCCCCAGCATTTT	CASSMGTQDGWQPQHF
TRBV3-1/TRBV3-2	few	TRBD1	TRBJ2-1	TGTGCCAGCAGCCAACTGGAACAGGGGACGGGTCGCGATGAGCAGTTCTTC	CASSQLEQGTGRDEQFF
TRBV27	.	TRBD2	TRBJ2-2	TGTGCCAGCAGTTTTCTTTTTCTAGCTAGCGGGAGAACCGGGGAGCTGTTTTTT	CASSFLFLASGRTGELFF